The 21 T cell receptor beta chains given below trace back to one sample, sequenced in a study of T cell responses to AZD1222 COVID-19 vaccine. TCRdb's copy holds only in-frame clones and misses some; the assay was immunoSEQ multiplex PCR. This sample has more than 150,000 clones, with under 95% found just once. The sequenced sample was peripheral blood, obtained on day 0 of AZD1222 vaccination. The receptors shown here come from an adult in good health.

The gene calls are TRBV5-4 and TRBJ2-7, with TRBD2 as a possible D gene (6 bases). CDR3 length: 12 amino acids. Trimming removed 3 bases at V and 6 bases at J, with 10 bases between. Germline V gene data show CDR1 as SGHNT and CDR2 as YYREEE (reference sequence). CDR3 protein: CASSSRGSEQYF. In DNA, the CDR3 is TGTGCCAGCAGCTCCCGGGGGTCCGAGCAGTACTTC.

J is TRBJ2-3 and V is TRBV6-1; D possibly corresponds to TRBD2 (5 bases). The ends were cut back, 5 bases at V and 4 bases at J, with 16 bases in the middle. Germline loops: CDR1 MNHNS, CDR2 SASEGT. The CDR3 is 15 amino acids. The CDR3, as DNA: TGTGCCAGCAGTTCCGGCGGGCCGAGCGCAGATACGCAGTATTTT. The encoded protein is CASSSGGPSADTQYF.

V and J are TRBV7-2 and TRBJ1-5, with D unresolved. The CDR3 contains 15 residues. Germline lookup yields CDR1 SGHTA and CDR2 FQGNSA. V was cut by 7 bases and J by 4 bases, with 17 bases left in between. In nucleotides, the CDR3 is TGTGCCAGCACCCCTTCCCCCCACCCAAATCAGCCCCAGCATTTT. Its translation is CASTPSPHPNQPQHF.

This clone was observed a handful of times. The chain links TRBV27 to TRBJ1-6; D is ambiguous. Germline V gene lookup returns CDR1 MNHEY and CDR2 SMNVEV (reference sequence). There are 14 residues in the CDR3. The V and J ends lost 7 bases and 8 bases respectively, with 15 bases between them. CDR3 nucleotide sequence: TGTGCCAGCAACGAACTGTCGACTGATTCACCCCTCCACTTT. Protein: CASNELSTDSPLHF.

The chain uses TRBV13 and TRBJ2-3, with no clear D. Germline-derived CDR1 and CDR2 are PRHDT and FYEKMQ (reference sequence). The length of the CDR3 is 12 residues. V was clipped by 2 bases and J by 7 bases, with 7 bases between them. CDR3: CASSLRLYTQYF. CDR3 nucleotides: TGTGCCAGCAGCTTAAGGTTGTATACGCAGTATTTT.

The chain joins TRBV4-2 to TRBJ1-1; no clear D gene. Germline-derived CDR1 and CDR2 are LGHNA and YNFKEQ. The CDR3 contains 15 residues. V was pared by 2 bases and J by 5 bases, with 15 bases between. The CDR3, as DNA: TGTGCCAGCAGCCAAAACGGACGAGGGCAAACTGAAGCTTTCTTT. Amino acid sequence: CASSQNGRGQTEAFF.

V usage is TRBV15 and J usage is TRBJ1-1; D possibly corresponds to TRBD1 (5 bases). The CDR3 sequence is 14 residues long. The V end lost 5 bases, the J end lost 1 base, and 11 bases lay between the germline ends. Germline-derived CDR1 and CDR2 are LNHNV and YYDKDF (reference sequence). CDR3: CATSRLGENTEAFF. CDR3 DNA: TGTGCCACCAGCCGCTTGGGGGAGAACACTGAAGCTTTCTTT.

The V call is TRBV19, the J call TRBJ1-5; TRBD1 agrees at 7 bases. J lost 3 bases, V lost 4 bases, and 9 bases had no gene match. CDR3 length equals 16 residues. The germline CDR1 and CDR2 sequences are LNHDA and SQIVND (reference sequence). This chain's CDR3 is CASSSPRGGVNQPQHF. The CDR3 nucleotides are TGTGCCAGTAGTAGCCCCAGGGGGGGCGTCAATCAGCCCCAGCATTTT.

The chain employs TRBV28 and TRBJ1-4; D not certain. Trimming pared 6 bases from V and 6 bases from J, leaving 11 bases between. Germline CDR1 MDHEN, CDR2 SYDVKM. The CDR3 is made up of 13 amino acids. CDR3 DNA sequence: TGTGCCAGCAGCCCCTTCGAGGATGAAAAACTGTTTTTT. It translates to CASSPFEDEKLFF.

This clone showed up just once. The chain links TRBV6-5 to TRBJ2-7, with D perhaps matching TRBD1 (6 bases). Germline V CDR1 and CDR2: MNHEY, SVGAGI. Between the trimmed V and J ends, which lost 9 bases and 7 bases, there was a span of 19 bases. The CDR3 is 13 residues long. The CDR3 DNA is TGTGCCAGGGGATGCACAGGGTTGAGAGAGCAGTACTTC. This encodes CARGCTGLREQYF.

The chain uses TRBV11-1 and TRBJ2-3; 14 bases are shared with TRBD2. The CDR3 contains 16 residues. Germline lookup yields CDR1 SGHAT and CDR2 FQDESV (reference sequence). The V and J ends lost 2 bases and 6 bases, in that order; junction bases with no gene match: 4. The CDR3 loop is CASSLRTSGRLDTQYF. CDR3 nucleotides: TGTGCCAGCAGCTTAAGGACTAGCGGGAGGTTGGATACGCAGTATTTT.

This clone was seen once. The J gene is TRBJ1-4, the V gene TRBV28; 9 bases align to TRBD1. The CDR3 is made up of 14 amino acids. The germline V gene has CDR1 MDHEN and CDR2 SYDVKM. V lost 9 bases to trimming and J lost 7 bases; unmatched junction nucleotides: 9. The CDR3 nucleotides read TGTGCCAGTACAAAGGGACAGGGATTTGAAAAACTGTTTTTT. It translates to CASTKGQGFEKLFF.

The V gene is TRBV11-2, the J gene TRBJ2-1, with D possibly matching TRBD2 (6 bases). V gave up 7 bases and J gave up 6 bases, with 7 bases separating them. CDR3 length: 11 residues. CDR1 SGHAT and CDR2 FQNNGV come from the germline V gene. The CDR3 is CASMGGNEQFF. The DNA for the CDR3 is TGTGCCAGCATGGGGGGCAATGAGCAGTTCTTC.

J is TRBJ2-2 and V is TRBV28; D remains ambiguous. Trimming removed 6 bases from V and 5 bases from J, with 7 bases in between. The CDR3 length is 12 residues. Germline CDR1 MDHEN, CDR2 SYDVKM. The CDR3 loop is CASSPRTGELFF. The CDR3 nucleotides read TGTGCCAGCAGCCCCCGGACCGGGGAGCTGTTTTTT.

V is TRBV19 and J is TRBJ1-2; D unresolved. V lost 4 bases to trimming and J lost 9 bases, with 6 bases between them. The germline V gene encodes CDR1 LNHDA and CDR2 SQIVND (reference sequence). CDR3 length equals 10 residues. CDR3 residues: CASSRDRYTF. The CDR3 DNA follows: TGTGCCAGTAGTAGGGATCGCTACACCTTC.

The gene calls are TRBV19 and TRBJ2-5; D is uncertain. CDR1 and CDR2 (germline): LNHDA, SQIVND (reference sequence). This CDR3 contains 13 residues. V lost 6 bases, J lost 4 bases, and 12 bases lay in between. Here the CDR3 DNA reads TGTGCCAGTAGCCCCCGAGTAATAGAGACCCAGTACTTC. This gives the protein CASSPRVIETQYF.

This clone was recorded once. V gene TRBV9 combines with J gene TRBJ2-1; TRBD2 agrees at 8 bases. After removal of 2 bases from V and 5 bases from J, the junction contained 6 bases not matched to a gene. The CDR3 consists of 15 residues. Per the germline V gene, CDR1 is SGDLS and CDR2 is YYNGEE. The CDR3 loop is CASSVEREWHNEQFF. The CDR3, as DNA: TGTGCCAGCAGCGTCGAGCGGGAGTGGCACAATGAGCAGTTCTTC.

The rearrangement links TRBV5-8 to TRBJ1-1, with TRBD1 matching 7 bases. Germline CDR1 SGHTS, CDR2 YDEGEE. This CDR3 contains 13 residues. The junction had 6 bases not matched to a gene; V was cut back by 5 bases and J by 5 bases. The CDR3 nucleotides are TGTGCCAGCAGGTTTAACAGGGGAACTGAAGCTTTCTTT. Translation: CASRFNRGTEAFF.

The rearrangement joins TRBV28 to TRBJ1-2; 7 bases match TRBD1. The junction had 8 bases not matched to a gene; V was cut back by 7 bases and J by 6 bases. The V gene's germline CDR1 is MDHEN and CDR2 SYDVKM. The CDR3 has 13 residues. Here the CDR3 DNA reads TGTGCCAGCAATACGGCCAGGGGGGATGGCTACACCTTC. Amino acids: CASNTARGDGYTF.

The chain is built from TRBV7-2 and TRBJ1-5; D unresolved. V lost 2 bases and J 0 bases, leaving 17 bases between the germline ends. Germline V CDR1 and CDR2: SGHTA, FQGNSA. This CDR3 is 18 amino acids long. CDR3 DNA: TGTGCCAGCAGCTTAATGCTCAACATCGGTTTTAGCAATCAGCCCCAGCATTTT. Translating it yields CASSLMLNIGFSNQPQHF.

This clone showed up just once. The J gene is TRBJ2-5, the V gene TRBV28, with 8 nucleotides matching TRBD2. This CDR3 region has 16 residues. Germline V gene data show CDR1 as MDHEN and CDR2 as SYDVKM. Trimming cost V 4 bases and J 1 base; bases outside gene matches: 8. The chain's CDR3 is CASSSAASGFQETQYF. In nucleotides, the CDR3 is TGTGCCAGCAGTTCGGCGGCTAGCGGGTTCCAAGAGACCCAGTACTTC.